The rows below give T cell receptor beta chains drawn from one sample of a study of CD8 T cells in ankylosing spondylitis. TCRdb analysed the 5' RACE reads with MiXCR anew, one entry per CDR3 protein. The sample has roughly 42,000 distinct CDR3 sequences; roughly 2.5% are singletons. Sequenced input: blood, either unsorted or a sorted T cell fraction (not recorded which). These receptors were collected from a male donor with ankylosing spondylitis or in good health (not recorded which). The CDR3 runs from the conserved cysteine through the conserved F or W. The order of the fields is clone size, J gene, D gene, V gene, CDR3 protein, CDR3 DNA. D genes are given only for firm matches. Where a row states a size, it is once, few, many or the class of an expanded clone; other rows omit it.

>many|TRBJ1-5|TRBD1|TRBV9
CASSVEGAFNQPQHF
TGTGCCAGCAGCGTAGAGGGGGCTTTCAATCAGCCCCAGCATTTT
>many|TRBJ2-5|TRBD1|TRBV9
CASSPGTGGETQYF
TGTGCCAGCAGCCCAGGGACAGGGGGAGAGACCCAGTACTTC
>many|TRBJ1-5|-|TRBV9
CASSKGGGNQPQHF
TGTGCCAGCAGCAAGGGGGGGGGCAATCAGCCCCAGCATTTT
>many|TRBJ1-6|-|TRBV9
CASSGGRGLSYNSPLHF
TGTGCCAGCAGCGGCGGGCGGGGTCTCTCCTATAATTCACCCCTCCACTTT
>many|TRBJ2-1|-|TRBV9
CASSGGVEQFF
TGTGCCAGCAGTGGGGGAGTAGAGCAGTTCTTC
>many|TRBJ2-5|TRBD2|TRBV9
CASSGQGTSGAETQYF
TGTGCCAGCAGCGGGCAAGGGACTAGCGGGGCAGAGACCCAGTACTTC
>many|TRBJ2-3|TRBD2|TRBV9
CASSVTTSGRTDTQYF
TGTGCCAGCAGCGTGACGACTAGCGGGAGAACAGATACGCAGTATTTT
>many|TRBJ2-1|-|TRBV9
CASSVAGQYNEQFF
TGTGCCAGCAGCGTAGCGGGGCAGTACAATGAGCAGTTCTTC
>many|TRBJ2-3|TRBD1|TRBV9
CASSVGWGQTTDTQYF
TGTGCCAGCAGCGTAGGATGGGGACAGACCACAGATACGCAGTATTTT
>many|TRBJ2-1|-|TRBV9
CASSVATGSNEQFF
TGTGCCAGCAGCGTAGCTACCGGGAGCAATGAGCAGTTCTTC
>many|TRBJ2-3|TRBD2|TRBV9
CASSLGLAGTDTQYF
TGTGCCAGCAGCTTGGGACTAGCGGGAACAGATACGCAGTATTTT
>many|TRBJ2-3|-|TRBV9
CASSVGQRPTDTQYF
TGTGCCAGCAGCGTGGGCCAACGACCCACAGATACGCAGTATTTT
>many|TRBJ2-7|-|TRBV9
CASSAGDPSSYEQYF
TGTGCCAGCAGCGCCGGGGACCCCTCCTCCTACGAGCAGTACTTC
>many|TRBJ1-1|-|TRBV9
CASSVDPGVTEAFF
TGTGCCAGCAGCGTAGATCCGGGAGTCACTGAAGCTTTCTTT
>many|TRBJ2-1|-|TRBV9
CASSQGPTSKLNEQFF
TGTGCCAGCAGCCAAGGCCCCACCTCCAAGCTCAATGAGCAGTTCTTC
>many|TRBJ2-3|-|TRBV9
CASSPQSTDTQYF
TGTGCCAGCAGCCCCCAGAGCACAGATACGCAGTATTTT
>many|TRBJ2-3|-|TRBV9
CASSVGRGREPATQYF
TGTGCCAGCAGCGTAGGCCGGGGCCGAGAACCGGCTACGCAGTATTTT
>many|TRBJ2-7|TRBD2|TRBV9
CASSVLSGSGYEQYF
TGTGCCAGCAGCGTACTTAGCGGGAGTGGATACGAGCAGTACTTC
>many|TRBJ2-4|-|TRBV9
CASSVARGVQYF
TGTGCCAGCAGCGTAGCTCGAGGAGTTCAGTACTTC
>many|TRBJ2-1|-|TRBV9
CASREGEGGSPLEQFF
TGTGCCAGCAGGGAGGGGGAAGGCGGGAGTCCCCTTGAGCAGTTCTTC
>medium-sized|TRBJ2-5|-|TRBV9
CASSGGRGQQETQYF
TGTGCCAGCAGCGGTGGTCGAGGACAACAAGAGACCCAGTACTTC
>few|TRBJ1-6|-|TRBV9
CASTRQENSPLHF
TGTGCCAGCACACGACAGGAAAATTCACCCCTCCACTTT
>many|TRBJ2-1|-|TRBV9
CASSVDRDISYNEQFF
TGTGCCAGCAGCGTAGACCGGGACATCTCCTACAATGAGCAGTTCTTC
>many|TRBJ2-5|TRBD1|TRBV9
CASSPEPGGGETQYF
TGTGCCAGCAGCCCAGAGCCAGGGGGCGGTGAGACCCAGTACTTC
>many|TRBJ1-1|-|TRBV9
CASSPPGYMNTEAFF
TGTGCCAGCAGCCCCCCAGGGTATATGAACACTGAAGCTTTCTTT
>many|TRBJ2-1|TRBD1|TRBV9
CASSTGTGRKDNEQFF
TGTGCCAGCAGCACCGGGACAGGGAGGAAGGACAATGAGCAGTTCTTC
>many|TRBJ2-2|TRBD2|TRBV9
CASSAGPSGINTGELFF
TGTGCCAGCAGCGCGGGGCCTAGCGGGATTAACACCGGGGAGCTGTTTTTT
>many|TRBJ2-1|-|TRBV9
CASSVATGPSHEQFF
TGTGCCAGCAGCGTAGCGACGGGGCCATCCCATGAGCAGTTCTTC
>many|TRBJ2-1|TRBD2|TRBV9
CASSPVGGLAGVLFF
TGTGCCAGCAGCCCCGTAGGTGGACTAGCGGGAGTTTTGTTCTTC
>-|TRBJ2-2|TRBD2|TRBV9
CASSVQAGGPGELFF
TGTGCCAGCAGCGTCCAGGCGGGAGGCCCCGGGGAGCTGTTTTTT
>many|TRBJ2-2|TRBD2|TRBV9
CASSVSLAVDDPGELFF
TGTGCCAGCAGCGTGAGTCTAGCGGTCGACGATCCCGGGGAGCTGTTTTTT
>many|TRBJ1-1|-|TRBV9
CASTKGRGITNTEAFF
TGTGCCAGCACCAAGGGGAGGGGTATCACGAACACTGAAGCTTTCTTT
>-|TRBJ2-5|-|TRBV9
CASSDLGETQYF
TGTGCCAGCAGCGACTTGGGGGAGACCCAGTACTTC
>many|TRBJ2-2|-|TRBV9
CASSVDGGVGELFF
TGTGCCAGCAGCGTAGATGGGGGTGTCGGGGAGCTGTTTTTT
>many|TRBJ2-5|TRBD2|TRBV9
CASSVTSGSQETQYF
TGTGCCAGCAGCGTAACTAGCGGGAGCCAAGAGACCCAGTACTTC
>many|TRBJ2-2|-|TRBV9
CASSPLGSTPGELFF
TGTGCCAGCAGCCCCCTAGGGTCGACCCCCGGGGAGCTGTTTTTT
>many|TRBJ2-5|TRBD2|TRBV9
CASSVGLAGVVETQYF
TGTGCCAGCAGCGTAGGCCTAGCGGGAGTGGTGGAGACCCAGTACTTC
>many|TRBJ2-7|-|TRBV9
CASSVSATSSYEQYF
TGTGCCAGCAGCGTATCAGCCACGAGCTCCTACGAGCAGTACTTC
>many|TRBJ2-1|TRBD1|TRBV9
CASSVAGGEIYEQFF
TGTGCCAGCAGCGTAGCAGGGGGCGAAATCTATGAGCAGTTCTTC
>many|TRBJ2-2|-|TRBV9
CASSPQGGELFF
TGTGCCAGCAGCCCCCAGGGCGGGGAGCTGTTTTTT
>many|TRBJ2-3|TRBD1|TRBV9
CASSVGGQGADTQYF
TGTGCCAGCAGCGTAGGAGGACAGGGGGCAGATACGCAGTATTTT
>many|TRBJ2-2|-|TRBV9
CASSVQAAGTGELFF
TGTGCCAGCAGCGTACAAGCGGCAGGCACCGGGGAGCTGTTTTTT
>many|TRBJ1-6|-|TRBV21-1
CASSQTPDRGSNSPLHF
TGTGCCAGCAGCCAAACACCGGACAGGGGGTCCAATTCACCCCTCCACTTT
>many|TRBJ1-2|TRBD1|TRBV9
CASSPESRGEYGYTF
TGTGCCAGCAGCCCTGAGAGCAGGGGGGAATATGGCTACACCTTC
>-|TRBJ2-3|-|TRBV9
CASSSRTGTSTDTQYF
TGTGCCAGCAGCTCCAGAACCGGGACTAGCACAGATACGCAGTATTTT
>many|TRBJ2-1|TRBD2|TRBV9
CASSVEAGVWYEQFF
TGTGCCAGCAGCGTAGAAGCGGGAGTCTGGTATGAGCAGTTCTTC
>many|TRBJ2-7|TRBD1|TRBV9
CASSAGQGGPYEQYF
TGTGCCAGCAGCGCGGGACAGGGAGGCCCCTACGAGCAGTACTTC
>many|TRBJ2-2|-|TRBV9
CASSAGNTGELFF
TGTGCCAGCAGCGCGGGAAACACCGGGGAGCTGTTTTTT
>many|TRBJ2-7|-|TRBV9
CASSVGTVTYEQYF
TGTGCCAGCAGCGTAGGTACCGTTACCTACGAGCAGTACTTC
>many|TRBJ1-1|-|TRBV9
CASSGLTGGNTESFF
TGTGCCAGCAGCGGCCTCACCGGGGGAAACACTGAATCTTTCTTT
>many|TRBJ1-2|-|TRBV9
CASSVDPAANYGYTF
TGTGCCAGCAGCGTAGATCCTGCCGCTAACTATGGCTACACCTTC
>many|TRBJ2-5|-|TRBV9
CASSVRQVSETQYF
TGTGCCAGCAGCGTGCGACAGGTGTCGGAGACCCAGTACTTC
>many|TRBJ2-1|TRBD2|TRBV9
CASSVAGRGSYNEQFF
TGTGCCAGCAGCGTAGCGGGGAGGGGCTCCTACAATGAGCAGTTCTTC
>many|TRBJ2-3|-|TRBV9
CASSVVSTDTQYF
TGTGCCAGCAGCGTAGTTAGCACAGATACGCAGTATTTT
>once|TRBJ2-1|-|TRBV9
CASSQAEGVGNEQFF
TGCGCCAGCAGCCAGGCTGAGGGAGTAGGAAATGAGCAGTTCTTC
>many|TRBJ2-7|-|TRBV9
CASSVGIAEFYEQYF
TGTGCCAGCAGCGTGGGGATAGCGGAATTTTACGAGCAGTACTTC
>many|TRBJ2-7|-|TRBV9
CASSLGHEQYF
TGTGCCAGCAGTTTAGGGCACGAGCAGTACTTC
>many|TRBJ1-1|-|TRBV9
CASRRETEAFF
TGTGCCAGCCGCAGGGAAACTGAAGCTTTCTTT